Listed below are T cell receptor beta chains from one sample, sequenced in a study of blood T cell repertoires in COVID-19. Sequencing was performed with immunoSEQ multiplex PCR; in TCRdb, only in-frame clones are kept and a portion is missing. The sample holds tens of thousands of clones, approximately 83% seen once. The sample comprised peripheral blood. The receptor set was obtained from a human donor in a cohort sampled during active COVID-19. CDR3s include the opening cysteine and the closing phenylalanine or tryptophan. D genes are given only for firm matches. Where a row states a size, it is once, few, many or the class of an expanded clone; other rows omit it.

v_gene: TRBV11-1
abundance: NA
d_gene: TRBD2
j_gene: TRBJ2-1
CDR3nt: TGTGCCAGCAGCTCCGGACTAGCGGAATACAATGAGCAGTTCTTC
CDR3aa: CASSSGLAEYNEQFF

v_gene: TRBV11-2
abundance: NA
d_gene: NA
j_gene: TRBJ2-5
CDR3nt: TGTGCCAGCAGCGGGGACACGGTTCGGAAGACCCAGTACTTC
CDR3aa: CASSGDTVRKTQYF

v_gene: TRBV29-1
abundance: NA
d_gene: NA
j_gene: TRBJ1-3
CDR3nt: TGCAGCGTTGAAAAAGGGAGCTCTGGAAACACCATATATTTT
CDR3aa: CSVEKGSSGNTIYF

v_gene: TRBV28
abundance: NA
d_gene: TRBD2
j_gene: TRBJ2-5
CDR3nt: TGTGCCAGCACCGGGAGGGCCGTAGGGGAGACCCAGTACTTC
CDR3aa: CASTGRAVGETQYF

v_gene: TRBV4-1
abundance: NA
d_gene: NA
j_gene: TRBJ2-6
CDR3nt: TGCGCCAGCAGCCAACCTACAGGGTCTGGGGCCAACGTCCTGACTTTC
CDR3aa: CASSQPTGSGANVLTF

v_gene: TRBV10-2
abundance: NA
d_gene: NA
j_gene: TRBJ1-1
CDR3nt: TGCGCCAGCAGAGGACAGAACACTGAAGCTTTCTTT
CDR3aa: CASRGQNTEAFF

v_gene: TRBV12-3/TRBV12-4
abundance: NA
d_gene: NA
j_gene: TRBJ2-7
CDR3nt: TGTGCCAGCAGCCCCGGGATCTACGAGCAGTACTTC
CDR3aa: CASSPGIYEQYF

v_gene: TRBV5-1
abundance: NA
d_gene: TRBD1
j_gene: TRBJ2-7
CDR3nt: TGCGCCAGCAGTGGGAACAGGGGAAACTACGAGCAGTACTTC
CDR3aa: CASSGNRGNYEQYF

v_gene: TRBV13
abundance: NA
d_gene: TRBD2
j_gene: TRBJ2-2
CDR3nt: TGTGCCAGCAGCTTGGGACCTACCCTAGCGGGAGATGTCACCGGGGAGCTGTTTTTT
CDR3aa: CASSLGPTLAGDVTGELFF

v_gene: TRBV4-1
abundance: NA
d_gene: NA
j_gene: TRBJ1-1
CDR3nt: TGCGCCAGCAGCCAAGGTCAGAACACTGAAGCTTTCTTT
CDR3aa: CASSQGQNTEAFF

v_gene: TRBV19
abundance: few
d_gene: NA
j_gene: TRBJ1-5
CDR3nt: TGCGCTTCGGAGCAGGGTTATAGCAATCAGCCCCAGCATTTT
CDR3aa: CASEQGYSNQPQHF

v_gene: TRBV29-1
abundance: NA
d_gene: NA
j_gene: TRBJ2-7
CDR3nt: TGCAGCGTTGTCGGACAAGGTGTCCACGAGCAGTACTTC
CDR3aa: CSVVGQGVHEQYF

v_gene: TRBV5-1
abundance: NA
d_gene: TRBD2
j_gene: TRBJ2-2
CDR3nt: TGCGCCAGCAGTACGGTGACTAGCGGGAGAAACACCGGGGAGCTGTTTTTT
CDR3aa: CASSTVTSGRNTGELFF

v_gene: TRBV30
abundance: NA
d_gene: TRBD1
j_gene: TRBJ2-7
CDR3nt: TGTGCCTGGAGTGTAGGGATGGGACAGGACCACGAGCAGTACTTC
CDR3aa: CAWSVGMGQDHEQYF

v_gene: TRBV2
abundance: NA
d_gene: TRBD2
j_gene: TRBJ2-3
CDR3nt: TGTGCCAGCAGTGCTACCACTAGCGGGATAACAGATACGCAGTATTTT
CDR3aa: CASSATTSGITDTQYF

v_gene: TRBV5-1
abundance: few
d_gene: TRBD1
j_gene: TRBJ1-5
CDR3nt: TGCGCCAGTCGGACAGGGGACAATCAGCCCCAGCATTTT
CDR3aa: CASRTGDNQPQHF

v_gene: TRBV6-2/TRBV6-3
abundance: NA
d_gene: TRBD2
j_gene: TRBJ2-1
CDR3nt: TGTGCCAGCAGTTACTCCGCTAGCGGGAGGGCCTTAAATGAGCAGTTCTTC
CDR3aa: CASSYSASGRALNEQFF

v_gene: TRBV27
abundance: NA
d_gene: NA
j_gene: TRBJ1-1
CDR3nt: TGTGCCAGCAGTTTACAGGGGCTGAACACTGAAGCTTTCTTT
CDR3aa: CASSLQGLNTEAFF

v_gene: TRBV4-3
abundance: few
d_gene: TRBD2
j_gene: TRBJ2-3
CDR3nt: TGCGCCAGCAGGTCAGGGCTAGCGGGCACAGATACGCAGTATTTT
CDR3aa: CASRSGLAGTDTQYF

v_gene: TRBV2
abundance: NA
d_gene: TRBD1
j_gene: TRBJ2-3
CDR3nt: TGTGCCAGCAGGGGGCTCCGGGACAGCCTTTATACGCAGTATTTT
CDR3aa: CASRGLRDSLYTQYF

v_gene: TRBV5-1
abundance: NA
d_gene: TRBD2
j_gene: TRBJ2-1
CDR3nt: TGCGCCAGCAGCTTGGGCACTAGCGGGGGGACCCGCTCCTACAATGAGCAGTTCTTC
CDR3aa: CASSLGTSGGTRSYNEQFF

v_gene: TRBV24-1
abundance: few
d_gene: TRBD1
j_gene: TRBJ1-5
CDR3nt: TGTGCCACCAGTGAGGGGACAGGTGGAGATAATCAGCCCCAGCATTTT
CDR3aa: CATSEGTGGDNQPQHF

v_gene: TRBV27
abundance: NA
d_gene: TRBD1
j_gene: TRBJ1-1
CDR3nt: TGTGCCAGCAGTATCGACAGGGGCCTGGACACTGAAGCTTTCTTT
CDR3aa: CASSIDRGLDTEAFF

v_gene: TRBV9
abundance: NA
d_gene: NA
j_gene: TRBJ2-7
CDR3nt: TGTGCCAGCAGCGTAGTCCCCAGCTCCTACGAGCAGTACTTC
CDR3aa: CASSVVPSSYEQYF

v_gene: TRBV9
abundance: few
d_gene: NA
j_gene: TRBJ2-2
CDR3nt: TGTGCCAGCAGTAGGGAGGTAGGCGCGAACACCGGGGAGCTGTTTTTT
CDR3aa: CASSREVGANTGELFF

v_gene: TRBV19
abundance: once
d_gene: TRBD2
j_gene: TRBJ2-7
CDR3nt: TGTGCCAGTAGTCCCAGGACTAGCGGCGAGCAGTACTTC
CDR3aa: CASSPRTSGEQYF

v_gene: TRBV13
abundance: NA
d_gene: NA
j_gene: TRBJ1-2
CDR3nt: TGTGCCAGCAGTGGAGAGCACGCCCATGGCTACACCTTC
CDR3aa: CASSGEHAHGYTF

v_gene: TRBV6-2/TRBV6-3
abundance: few
d_gene: NA
j_gene: TRBJ1-1
CDR3nt: TGTGCCAGCAGTTGGGGCCAGGAAGGGTACAACACTGAAGCTTTCTTT
CDR3aa: CASSWGQEGYNTEAFF

v_gene: TRBV7-9
abundance: once
d_gene: NA
j_gene: TRBJ2-3
CDR3nt: TGTGCCAGCACAAACTCACGGGATACGCAGTATTTT
CDR3aa: CASTNSRDTQYF

v_gene: TRBV23-1
abundance: NA
d_gene: TRBD1
j_gene: TRBJ2-7
CDR3nt: TGCGCCAGGGGGACAGGGTCCCTTTACGAGCAGTACTTC
CDR3aa: CARGTGSLYEQYF

v_gene: TRBV6-5
abundance: NA
d_gene: TRBD1
j_gene: TRBJ1-6
CDR3nt: TGTGCCAGCAGTCCGAGGACAGGGGGCAGTTCACCCCTCCACTTT
CDR3aa: CASSPRTGGSSPLHF

v_gene: TRBV2
abundance: NA
d_gene: NA
j_gene: TRBJ2-3
CDR3nt: TGTGCCTCCCTGGGGACTGTAACAGATACGCAGTATTTT
CDR3aa: CASLGTVTDTQYF

v_gene: TRBV28
abundance: NA
d_gene: TRBD1
j_gene: TRBJ2-7
CDR3nt: TGTGCCAGCAGTTTCTCAACCGGGACAGGGGGCTACGAGCAGTACTTC
CDR3aa: CASSFSTGTGGYEQYF

v_gene: TRBV5-1
abundance: NA
d_gene: TRBD1
j_gene: TRBJ2-7
CDR3nt: TGCGCCAGCAGCTTGGCCGGGACAGGGGGCTTGCCCTACGAGCAGTACTTC
CDR3aa: CASSLAGTGGLPYEQYF

v_gene: TRBV9
abundance: NA
d_gene: NA
j_gene: TRBJ2-1
CDR3nt: TGTGCCAGCAGCGTGGATAGCGGACTTTACTCCTACAATGAGCAGTTCTTC
CDR3aa: CASSVDSGLYSYNEQFF

v_gene: TRBV29-1
abundance: few
d_gene: NA
j_gene: TRBJ2-6
CDR3nt: TGCAGCGTTGATCTGTCGGGGGCCAACGTCCTGACTTTC
CDR3aa: CSVDLSGANVLTF

v_gene: TRBV7-3
abundance: NA
d_gene: NA
j_gene: TRBJ2-1
CDR3nt: TGTGCCAGCAGCTTCCGATCCGGGGGCTACAATGAGCAGTTCTTC
CDR3aa: CASSFRSGGYNEQFF

v_gene: TRBV10-3
abundance: once
d_gene: TRBD1
j_gene: TRBJ1-2
CDR3nt: TGTGCCATCAGTACCCCCGGGACAGGGTATGGCTACACCTTC
CDR3aa: CAISTPGTGYGYTF

v_gene: TRBV3-1/TRBV3-2
abundance: NA
d_gene: TRBD2
j_gene: TRBJ2-1
CDR3nt: TGTGCCAGCAGCCCCTTGGGGGGGTTCTCCTACAATGAGCAGTTCTTC
CDR3aa: CASSPLGGFSYNEQFF

v_gene: TRBV12-3/TRBV12-4
abundance: NA
d_gene: NA
j_gene: TRBJ1-5
CDR3nt: TGTGCCAGCAGGGCGACAGATAATCAGCCCCAGCATTTT
CDR3aa: CASRATDNQPQHF

v_gene: TRBV3-1/TRBV3-2
abundance: NA
d_gene: NA
j_gene: TRBJ1-5
CDR3nt: TGTGCCAGCAGCCAAGATCCCCTTTTCGGGGGCAATCAGCCCCAGCATTTT
CDR3aa: CASSQDPLFGGNQPQHF

v_gene: TRBV7-2
abundance: NA
d_gene: NA
j_gene: TRBJ2-5
CDR3nt: TGTGCCAGCAGCTTAGTGAGGGAGACCCAGTACTTC
CDR3aa: CASSLVRETQYF

v_gene: TRBV5-1
abundance: NA
d_gene: TRBD2
j_gene: TRBJ2-7
CDR3nt: TGCGCCAGCAGCTGGACTAGCGGATTCTACGAGCAGTACTTC
CDR3aa: CASSWTSGFYEQYF

v_gene: TRBV4-3
abundance: NA
d_gene: TRBD1
j_gene: TRBJ2-1
CDR3nt: TGCGCCAGCAGCCTTGGACAGGGCCCTTACAATGAGCAGTTCTTC
CDR3aa: CASSLGQGPYNEQFF

v_gene: TRBV6-1
abundance: NA
d_gene: TRBD1
j_gene: TRBJ1-1
CDR3nt: TGTGCCAGCAGTGATCCTGACGGGACAGGGAGCACTGAAGCTTTCTTT
CDR3aa: CASSDPDGTGSTEAFF

v_gene: TRBV28
abundance: few
d_gene: TRBD2
j_gene: TRBJ2-1
CDR3nt: TGTGCCAGCACAGCGGGGTACAATGAGCAGTTCTTC
CDR3aa: CASTAGYNEQFF

v_gene: TRBV27
abundance: NA
d_gene: NA
j_gene: TRBJ2-4
CDR3nt: TGTGCCAGCAGCACGACAAGAGAAAACATTCAGTACTTC
CDR3aa: CASSTTRENIQYF

v_gene: TRBV5-4
abundance: NA
d_gene: NA
j_gene: TRBJ1-2
CDR3nt: TGTGCCAGCAGCTCAGGGACACCCCATGGCTACACCTTC
CDR3aa: CASSSGTPHGYTF

v_gene: TRBV21-1
abundance: few
d_gene: NA
j_gene: TRBJ2-4
CDR3nt: TGTGCCAGCAGCAAAGAAGATAGCGGGATAAACATTCAGTACTTC
CDR3aa: CASSKEDSGINIQYF

v_gene: TRBV2
abundance: once
d_gene: TRBD1
j_gene: TRBJ2-2
CDR3nt: TGTGCCAGCAGTAAGAGGGACAGGGCGACCGGGGAGCTGTTTTTT
CDR3aa: CASSKRDRATGELFF

v_gene: TRBV29-1
abundance: NA
d_gene: TRBD1
j_gene: TRBJ1-1
CDR3nt: TGCAGCGTTGCCACCGTACAGGGGGCAAAGAGAACTGAAGCTTTCTTT
CDR3aa: CSVATVQGAKRTEAFF

v_gene: TRBV5-6
abundance: NA
d_gene: NA
j_gene: TRBJ2-3
CDR3nt: TGTGCCAGCAGCCCCGAGTCCGATACGCAGTATTTT
CDR3aa: CASSPESDTQYF

v_gene: TRBV5-1
abundance: NA
d_gene: NA
j_gene: TRBJ2-7
CDR3nt: TGCGCCAGCAGCTTGGAGTCCGGGGGGCAGCAGTACTTC
CDR3aa: CASSLESGGQQYF